This entry is about one TCR beta chain. Its specific antigen is unknown. No quality values exist for individual bases; no much larger clone is one base distant. The intended sense of this specimen's time point label: pretreatment peripheral blood. A total of around 30 patients with locally advanced or metastatic urothelial carcinoma, treated at Memorial Sloan Kettering on a trial protocol, made up the cohort. Peripheral blood mononuclear cells were collected pretreatment and during treatment, with between 1 and 8 total time points obtained per patient. The Qiagen DNeasy Blood extraction kit was used to purify genomic DNA from total PBMCs and from tumor samples. PBMCs were collected pretreatment and during treatment and were isolated and stored as previously described. These data originate in a study of PD-L1 blockade in urothelial cancer (dated by TCRdb to the late 2010s). Some background on the complete study: Therapy was started in about 2014 for all patients, and atezolizumab 1,200 mg was administered intravenously every 3 weeks. Durable clinical benefit was defined as progression-free survival longer than 6 months, and TCR features were also tested against progression-free and overall survival. Durable clinical benefit was achieved by nine patients but not by the remaining 20. The study, an exploratory multi-omic analysis, examined somatic, immune and clinical correlates of response to PD-L1 blockade with atezolizumab in urothelial cancer. Pretreatment tumor samples and matched peripheral blood, collected serially before and after atezolizumab treatment, underwent TCR sequencing. Twenty-nine patients had pretreatment blood TCR-seq, some 25 had at least one posttreatment blood collection, and some 25 had tumor TCR-seq. About 85% of the roughly 29 patients were identified as males with urothelial cancer of bladder origin, and a prior smoking history was reported by 18 of 29 patients. A median of 141,255 T cells and some 82,000 unique TCRs was obtained from blood samples, and a median clonality of 0.080 was observed. Whole exome sequencing and RNA sequencing of pretreatment tumors were performed alongside TCR sequencing in the same patients. Patients had an ECOG performance status of 0 or 1 and had received between 0 and 3 prior chemotherapy regimens. Blood samples were analyzed 3 weeks after the start of treatment (second dose) and 6 weeks after the start of treatment. What the research found in general, with its limitations: At 3 weeks after the start of treatment, tumor-associated TCR clones in peripheral blood had expanded more in patients with durable benefit (n ≈ 24, p = 0.022). Because of the small sample size (n ≈ 31) and the many exploratory analyses performed, the results are intended to be regarded as hypothesis-generating. A pretreatment peripheral blood TCR clonality below the median was linked to improved progression-free and overall survival.

Sequences SGHRS (CDR1) and YFSETQ (CDR2) are obtained from the germline V gene. The V and J ends are trimmed by 4 bases and 1 base, leaving 10 bases between them. The CDR3 runs 14 amino acids, cysteine and phenylalanine included. Only the CDR3 DNA stays, 42 bases, in frame from base 1. Each PCR received spiked-in synthetic TCR analog templates so that absolute template abundance could be estimated from read counts. Using the immunoSEQ assay, TCRbeta CDR3 regions were amplified from genomic DNA with bias-controlled V and J gene primers. Sequencing of rearranged TCRbeta segments was performed at approximately 20X coverage. The published analysis was carried out like this. Sequencing errors were corrected by clustering and CDR3s were annotated against IMGT to assign V, D and J genes. Downstream analyses used only productive TCRbeta rearrangements and left out out-of-frame or stop-codon sequences. Clonality was calculated as one minus the Shannon entropy normalized by the log of the number of unique productive sequences. Clones differing between time points or between blood and tumor were identified by Fisher's exact test with Benjamini-Hochberg correction at adjusted p below 0.01. TCRdb re-hosts the immuneACCESS table, in-frame sequences only. Its copies lack some clones; in the studies checked, an unresolved V gene accounts for under half of them, and the cause for the rest is not known. V, J and clone size are those of that table, while D and trimming were read from the DNA. Present in this sample are about 79,000 clones, 86% of which were seen just once. Around 14% of the sample belongs to the ten largest clones.

This clonotype was sampled from a man aged 55-75 years with urothelial cancer. The sequence is built from TRBV5-1 and TRBJ2-3, with TRBD1 tentatively as D gene (6 bases match). The sample was PBMCs, taken around atezolizumab (anti-PD-L1) treatment. The sequenced DNA: TGCGCCAGCAGCCCATGGACAGGCACAGATACGCAGTATTTT. This is translated as CASSPWTGTDTQYF.